This TCR beta chain was obtained from a study of T cells in localized non-small cell lung cancer. General observations from the study: Adjacent uninvolved lung had the highest clonality, suggesting focused antigen responses. Median detection of top 100 tumor clones in adjacent lung was 57 clones. Longer overall survival associated with higher blood T cell density; shorter survival with higher adjacent-lung clonality.

Using immunoSEQ multiplex PCR, the repertoire was profiled, and TCRdb retains in-frame clones only, with some absent. The table records 55,000 to 80,000 clones, approximately 85% of them present only once. Germline V gives CDR1 KGHSH, CDR2 LQKENI. CDR3 length: 14 residues. The V end lost 2 bases, the J end lost 0 bases, and 5 bases lay between the germline ends. A note on this clone: No antigen is known for it.

This rearrangement joins TRBV18 to TRBJ2-1; D is unresolved. This TCR was sampled from a female donor over 55 with stage I lung adenocarcinoma. The source material was peripheral blood, sampled before any cancer treatment. CDR3 nucleotide sequence: TGTGCCAGCTCACCAACCACCTCCTACAATGAGCAGTTCTTC. It yields the protein CASSPTTSYNEQFF. Full variable domain (outside the CDR3, taken from reference TRBV18 and TRBJ2-1): NAGVMQNPRHLVRRRGQEARLRCSPMKGHSHVYWYRQLPEEGLKFMVYLQKENIIDESGMPKERFSAEFPKEGPSILRIQQVVRGDSAAYFCASSPTTSYNEQFFGPGTRLTVL.